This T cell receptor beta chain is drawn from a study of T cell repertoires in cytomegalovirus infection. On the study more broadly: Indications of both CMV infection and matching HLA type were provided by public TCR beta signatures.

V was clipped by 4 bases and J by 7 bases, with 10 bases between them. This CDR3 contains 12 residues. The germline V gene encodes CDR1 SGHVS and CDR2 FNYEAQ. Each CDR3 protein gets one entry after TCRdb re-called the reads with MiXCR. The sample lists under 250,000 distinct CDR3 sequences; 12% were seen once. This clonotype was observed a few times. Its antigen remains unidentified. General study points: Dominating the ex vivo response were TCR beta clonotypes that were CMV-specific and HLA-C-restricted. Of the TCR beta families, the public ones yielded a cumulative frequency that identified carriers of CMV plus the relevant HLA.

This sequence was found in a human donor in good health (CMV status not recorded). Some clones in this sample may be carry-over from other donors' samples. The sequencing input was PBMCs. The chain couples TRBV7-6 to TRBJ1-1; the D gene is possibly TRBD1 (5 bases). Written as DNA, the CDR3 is TGTGCCAGCAGCTCCCCTACAGGTGAAGCTTTCTTT. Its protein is CASSSPTGEAFF.